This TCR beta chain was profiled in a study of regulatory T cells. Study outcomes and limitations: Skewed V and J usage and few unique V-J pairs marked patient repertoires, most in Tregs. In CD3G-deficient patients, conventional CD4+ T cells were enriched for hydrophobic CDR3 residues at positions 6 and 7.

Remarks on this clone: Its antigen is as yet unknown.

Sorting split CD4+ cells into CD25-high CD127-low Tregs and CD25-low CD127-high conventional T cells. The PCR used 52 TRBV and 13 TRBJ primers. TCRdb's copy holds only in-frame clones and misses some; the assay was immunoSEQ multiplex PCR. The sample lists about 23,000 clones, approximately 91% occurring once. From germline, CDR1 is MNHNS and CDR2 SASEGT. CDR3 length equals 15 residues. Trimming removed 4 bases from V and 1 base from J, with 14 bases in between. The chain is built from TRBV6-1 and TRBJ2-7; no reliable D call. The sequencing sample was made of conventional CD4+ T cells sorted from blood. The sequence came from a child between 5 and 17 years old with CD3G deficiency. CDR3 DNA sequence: TGTGCCAGCAGTGCCGCCCGGATGGGGTCCTACGAGCAGTACTTC. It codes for CASSAARMGSYEQYF.